This T cell receptor beta chain was recorded in a study of cytomegalovirus exposure and HLA in healthy donors. Study results and caveats: The study flagged approximately 180 TCR beta chains as cytomegalovirus-associated. The authors assumed roughly uniform sequencing depth across donors for presence/absence analyses.

This clone has a handful of counts. Its antigen is undetermined. All donors participated as healthy donors of bone marrow. Both 60 Vbeta primers and 13 Jbeta primers went into the PCR. Sequencing used immunoSEQ multiplex PCR; TCRdb keeps in-frame clones, though not all of them. The sample carries roughly 99,000 clones, 82% recorded once. The source of this sequence is a man aged 25-40 years in good health and CMV-seropositive. Sequencing was done on a sample of PBMCs.

CDR3 sequence: CASSSTAFYEQYF. The CDR3 nucleotides are TGTGCCAGCAGCTCAACAGCTTTCTACGAGCAGTACTTC. The rearrangement uses TRBV11-1 and TRBJ2-7; D unclear. Germline CDR1 reads SGHAT; CDR2 reads FQDESV (reference sequence). There are 13 residues in the CDR3. V was cut by 4 bases and J by 3 bases, with 10 bases left in between. Full variable domain (remainder filled in from reference TRBV11-1 and TRBJ2-7): EAEVAQSPRYKITEKSQAVAFWCDPISGHATLYWYRQILGQGPELLVQFQDESVVDDSQLPKDRFSAERLKGVDSTLKIQPAELGDSAMYLCASSSTAFYEQYFGPGTRLTVT.